This TCR beta chain derives from a study of T cell clonality in common variable immunodeficiency (dated by TCRdb to the mid-2010s). The investigation overall reported the following: Even though DNA input was equal, the average per sample came to 82,000 or so unique sequences for controls compared with around 32,000 for CVID samples. Correlations between repertoire features and clinical complications were limited by patient heterogeneity within the CVID cohort. Reportedly, TCRbeta sequences from CVID had fewer deletions and N-nucleotide insertions, and highly modified clones with 13 or more V deletions were absent from CVID. Fewer TCRbeta clones were shared among CVID subjects than among healthy controls (p < 0.0001). TCRbeta clonality was higher in CVID subjects than in healthy controls (t-test p = 0.018), and the increase was most characteristic of about a third of subjects. It was noted by the authors that sequencing of the repertoires of T cell subpopulations would be needed to clarify the cause of the increased clonality in CVID.

Both CVID patients and healthy controls were predominantly of Caucasian heritage. Heparinized peripheral whole blood samples of about 5 to 9 ml were collected from each donor. Genomic DNA from adults with common variable immune deficiency (CVID) and from healthy adult controls was used to sequence TCRbeta CDR3 repertoires. A total of some 22 healthy adult volunteers (about twelve female and some 10 male; age range roughly 23 to 75 years, mean age around 32) were included in the control group. Diluted blood was density-centrifuged over Hypaque 1077 or Ficoll-Paque to isolate peripheral blood mononuclear cells. Genomic DNA was extracted from unsorted mononuclear cells by Qiagen column purification or by a centrifugation-based method. CVID samples and control samples contributed equivalent amounts of genomic DNA as sequencing input. For every sample, a 60 bp segment covering the rearranged TCRbeta CDR3 region was amplified and then sequenced. The immunoSEQ assay, a bias-corrected multiplex PCR combined with high-throughput sequencing, was used to amplify TCRbeta. Under the source paper's analysis protocol: Every unique nucleotide sequence was considered a clone and was annotated with V, D and J genes, copy number and frequency. Sequences were labeled productive if in frame, and non-productive if out of frame or containing stop codons. As previously described, Shannon's entropy was used to calculate clonality. The predicted amino acid sequences of productive clones were used to derive mean CDR3 Kyte-Doolittle hydropathy. Hierarchical clustering of scaled V gene usage was performed with the R hclust function using Manhattan distance and complete linkage. Sharing of clones by CDR3 amino acid sequence was evaluated by resampling 12 repertoires per group over 100 rounds. The repertoires were screened for approximately 72 published EBV-specific TCRbeta sequences and approximately 230 published CMV-specific TCRbeta sequences. Two CVID samples that yielded fewer than 10,000 sequences were excluded from the analysis, so 35 to 50 CVID repertoires were retained. The clones in this table, taken by TCRdb from immuneACCESS, are in-frame only. Not every clone is retained; where verified, under half of the shortfall comes from an unresolved V gene, and the cause of the rest is unknown. V and J calls and clone size are those listed in that table; D and trimming were worked out from the DNA. The sample comprises about 43,000 clones, and every one was counted more than once. The top ten clones comprise 2% to 2.5% of the sample.

The CDR3 contains 14 residues, cysteine and phenylalanine counted. Only the CDR3 bases that were read are kept: 33 of them, in frame from base 1. The germline V gene provides CDR1 SGHRS and CDR2 YFSETQ. The V end loses 0 bases and the J end loses 2 bases, and a stretch of 8 bases separates them. This clone was picked up many times. Its binding antigen is unknown. The missing CDR3 end, 3 residues past where the read stops, is filled in from the germline J gene. Sequenced material: peripheral blood mononuclear cells. This clonotype was sampled from a person aged 18-70 years in good health. This chain joins TRBV5-1 to TRBJ2-5; no confident D gene assignment can be made. Here the CDR3 is given as CASSLEAGQETQYF. The part of the CDR3 DNA that was read is TGCGCCAGCAGCTTGGAGGCAGGTCAAGAGACC.